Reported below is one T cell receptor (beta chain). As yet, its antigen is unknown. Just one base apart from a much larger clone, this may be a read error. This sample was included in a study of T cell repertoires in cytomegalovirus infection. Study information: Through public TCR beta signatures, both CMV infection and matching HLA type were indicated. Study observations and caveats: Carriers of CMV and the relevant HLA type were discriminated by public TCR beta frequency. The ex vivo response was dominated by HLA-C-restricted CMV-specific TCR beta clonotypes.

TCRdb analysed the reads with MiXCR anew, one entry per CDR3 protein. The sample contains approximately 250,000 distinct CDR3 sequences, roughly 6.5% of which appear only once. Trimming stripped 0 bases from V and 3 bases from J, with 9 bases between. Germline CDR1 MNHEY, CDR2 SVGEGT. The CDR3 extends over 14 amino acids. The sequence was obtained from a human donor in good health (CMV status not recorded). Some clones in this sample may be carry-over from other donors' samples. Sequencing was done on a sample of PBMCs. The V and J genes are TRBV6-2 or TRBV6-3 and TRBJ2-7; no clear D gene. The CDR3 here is CASSYSGVNYEQYF. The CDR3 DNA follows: TGTGCCAGCAGTTACTCTGGCGTCAACTACGAGCAGTACTTC.